The present T cell receptor (beta chain) was sequenced within a study of blood T cell repertoires in COVID-19 (dated by TCRdb to 2018 to 2020). Broadly, across the study: The collaborator samples originated in the United States, Italy and Spain and spanned the acute and convalescent phases of COVID-19. The material from the prospective study consisted of cDNA or gDNA derived from T cells, B-cell-depleted T cells, or PBMCs. Subjects who had been exposed to COVID-19, were actively infected with it, or had recovered from it provided the deeply sampled blood TCRbeta repertoires that made up the dataset. The repertoires were made available in a free public database intended to serve as a resource for research on the immune response to SARS-CoV-2. The samples were drawn from the first 160 participants of the ongoing ImmuneRACE study and from 950 to 1,500 subjects provided by 6 global collaborators. Nearly every sample came with metadata listing a de-identified subject ID, COVID-19 status, age in years and sex. Where HLA class I and class II types were available, the types were taken from metadata supplied by the sample provider, not from assay-based typing. Points the paper makes about the study in general: How much clinical and demographic metadata was included differed by source and by participant, and the metadata was provided uncurated.

With respect to this clone: What this receptor recognizes is not known. No base-level quality is on record; no much larger clone is a single base apart.

TCRbeta CDR3 regions were amplified from genomic DNA using the immunoSEQ Assay, a bias-controlled multiplex PCR. The authors processed their data as follows. The number of nucleated cells in each sample was estimated from the amplification of reference gene primers within the assay. Sequence reads were collapsed and filtered to measure the absolute abundance of every unique TCRbeta CDR3 rearrangement. For each sample, productive Simpson clonality was calculated as the square root of Simpson's diversity index across productive rearrangements. Entries here come from immuneACCESS through TCRdb and include only in-frame sequences with V and J called. Some clones fail to appear in such tables; in the studies checked, an unresolved V gene covers under half of the shortfall, and the cause of the remainder is unknown. V, J and clone size are taken as reported in that table, and D and trimming were inferred from the DNA itself. Present in this sample are 95,000 to 120,000 clones, roughly 85% of which were seen just once. The biggest ten clones account for 13% of the sample.

Collaborating institutions collected whole blood in K2EDTA tubes following their own protocols. Collaborator samples were shipped for TCRbeta analysis as frozen whole blood, isolated PBMCs, or DNA extracted from either sample type. The germline ends are 17 bases apart after V is trimmed by 6 bases and J by 5 bases. The CDR3 measures 15 amino acids from cysteine to phenylalanine. Here the CDR3 DNA is all that survives: 45 bases in frame from base 1. The germline V gene specifies MNHEY as CDR1 and SVGAGI as CDR2. Sequencing input: peripheral blood. This TCR was sampled from a human donor in a cohort sampled during active COVID-19. This sequence uses TRBV6-5 and TRBJ2-1; the D gene lacks a confident call. The CDR3 reads CASSRAETRNNEQFF. In nucleotide form, the sequence is TGTGCCAGCAGCCGCGCGGAGACTCGAAACAATGAGCAGTTCTTC.